Below are 24 T cell receptor beta chains sequenced from a single sample in a study of blood T cells in healthy people across ages. A second PCR, run for about 7 to 11 cycles, used a sample-barcoded 5' primer plus a J-beta primer mix. TCRdb ran MiXCR on the 5' RACE reads and lists one entry per CDR3 protein. The sample holds approximately 780,000 distinct CDR3 sequences, roughly 24% seen once. These data were also filed under a second study, of T cells of mothers and their children.

The source material was blood. The receptors originated from a boy aged 10-17 years in good health.

The chain recombines TRBV11-2 with TRBJ1-1; perhaps TRBD1 as D (5 bases). The CDR3 contains 12 residues. The ends were cut back, 2 bases at V and 11 bases at J, with 12 bases in the middle. Looked up from germline, CDR1 is SGHAT and CDR2 is FQNNGV. The CDR3 sequence is CASSLIGADAFF. CDR3 in DNA: TGTGCCAGCAGCTTAATTGGGGCGGATGCTTTCTTT. Drawing the rest from reference TRBV11-2 and TRBJ1-1, the complete variable domain is EAGVAQSPRYKIIEKRQSVAFWCNPISGHATLYWYQQILGQGPKLLIQFQNNGVVDDSQLPKDRFSAERLKGVDSTLKIQPAKLEDSAVYLCASSLIGADAFFGQGTRLTVV.

The chain uses TRBV9 and TRBJ2-1, with D tentatively TRBD1 (5 bases). Between the trimmed V and J ends, which lost 4 bases and 6 bases, there was a span of 20 bases. The CDR3 spans 16 residues. CDR1 SGDLS and CDR2 YYNGEE come from the germline V gene. Here the CDR3 reads CASSLYDDVQGNEQFF. The CDR3 DNA sequence: TGTGCCAGCAGCCTATACGACGATGTCCAGGGCAATGAGCAGTTCTTC.

The gene calls are TRBV4-1 and TRBJ1-1; unclear D gene. The V end lost 4 bases, the J end lost 4 bases, and 16 bases lay between the germline ends. The CDR3 spans 15 residues. CDR1 is MGHRA and CDR2 is YSYEKL in the germline V gene. CDR3 residues: CASSLQDPRTTEAFF. Here the CDR3 DNA reads TGCGCCAGCAGCCTCCAGGACCCTCGCACCACTGAAGCTTTCTTT.

For the CDR3, the DNA is TGTGCCAGCAGTTTCGGGACAGCTCTGAACACTGAAGCTTTCTTT. Residues: CASSFGTALNTEAFF. The chain is built from TRBV6-5 and TRBJ1-1; 7 bases line up with TRBD1. The germline gives CDR1 MNHEY, CDR2 SVGAGI. This CDR3 contains 15 residues. J lost 0 bases, V lost 4 bases, and 5 bases had no gene match.

This clonotype was seen only a few times. The V and J genes are TRBV28 and TRBJ2-6, with TRBD1 matching over 10 bases. Germline loops: CDR1 MDHEN, CDR2 SYDVKM. The V segment lost 5 bases and the J segment 2 bases; nucleotides outside the gene matches: 9. The length of the CDR3 is 18 residues. CDR3 sequence: CASSPGQGVMPGANVLTF. The CDR3 DNA follows: TGTGCCAGCAGTCCCGGACAGGGGGTGATGCCTGGGGCCAACGTCCTGACTTTC.

This clonotype appeared a few times. The genes are TRBV25-1 and TRBJ2-7; 8 bases are shared with TRBD1. The J call may be wrong; the DNA end is better matched by TRBJ2-5. CDR1 and CDR2 from the germline V gene are MGHDK and SYGVNS. CDR3 length: 14 amino acids. The DNA for the CDR3 is TGTGCCAGCAGTGGGGGACAGGCTGAAGAGACCCAGTACTTC. Protein: CASSGGQAEETQYF.

This clonotype came up a few times. This chain uses TRBV6-1 with TRBJ1-6; D unresolved. Germline V gene sequence: CDR1 MNHNS, CDR2 SASEGT. This CDR3 spans 13 amino acids. The V and J ends lost 3 bases and 9 bases respectively, with 9 bases between them. The CDR3 nucleotides are TGTGCCAGCAGTGAGTGGCACAGTTCACCCCTCCACTTT. This codes for CASSEWHSSPLHF.

This clonotype has more than one count but fewer than ten. The V gene is TRBV5-5, the J gene TRBJ1-2; no clear D gene. The CDR3 consists of 15 residues. V was trimmed by 0 bases and J by 1 base, leaving 10 bases between them. CDR1 and CDR2 (germline): SGHKS, YYEKEE (reference sequence). The CDR3 here is CASSLVRSNNYGYTF. DNA of the CDR3: TGTGCCAGCAGCTTGGTGCGCAGTAATAACTATGGCTACACCTTC.

This clonotype is a singleton in its sample. The chain combines TRBV7-2 with TRBJ2-5; 11 bases are a match to TRBD2. There are 16 residues in the CDR3. The V segment lost 4 bases and the J segment 9 bases; nucleotides outside the gene matches: 13. Germline V gene lookup returns CDR1 SGHTA and CDR2 FQGNSA. The CDR3 bases are TGTGCCAGCAGCTCCCGACTAGCGGGGCGGGAAGGGGCCCAGTACTTC. This gives the protein CASSSRLAGREGAQYF.

This clonotype appeared a few times. V usage is TRBV6-1 and J usage is TRBJ1-5; perhaps TRBD1 as D (6 bases). From germline, CDR1 is MNHNS and CDR2 SASEGT. Trimming took off 7 bases at V and 9 bases at J, with 16 bases between the two ends. The CDR3 runs to 13 residues. CDR3 bases: TGTGCCAGCACGGTGGGGGCCTTGAGGCCCCAGCATTTT. Its translation is CASTVGALRPQHF.

The table lists this clonotype with a few counts. V usage is TRBV20-1 and J usage is TRBJ2-5; 10 nucleotides align to TRBD1. CDR3 length: 16 residues. The V gene's germline CDR1 is DFQATT and CDR2 SNEGSKA (reference sequence). V gave up 4 bases and J gave up 5 bases; unmatched junction bases: 13. The CDR3 loop is CSANPRDRGRWETQYF. The DNA for the CDR3 is TGCAGTGCTAACCCACGAGACAGGGGGCGTTGGGAGACCCAGTACTTC.

In this sample, this clonotype turned up a few times. This chain links TRBV29-1 with TRBJ2-7; 8 bases align to TRBD1. From germline, CDR1 is SQVTM and CDR2 ANQGSEA. Losses at the gene ends were 3 bases for V and 2 bases for J; bases not matched to a gene: 6. This CDR3 spans 14 amino acids. The CDR3 protein is CSVEGTGGTYEQYF. Written as DNA, the CDR3 is TGCAGCGTTGAGGGGACAGGTGGTACCTACGAGCAGTACTTC.

The chain carries TRBV10-3 and TRBJ2-6; D is perhaps TRBD1 (6 bases). The CDR3 contains 15 residues. The germline V and J ends were trimmed by 4 bases and 0 bases, with 7 bases remaining between them. CDR1 is ENHRY and CDR2 is SYGVKD in the germline V gene. The CDR3 region has the DNA TGTGCCATCAGTGGACAGGACTCTGGGGCCAACGTCCTGACTTTC. Translated: CAISGQDSGANVLTF.

This clonotype turned up a few times. The CDR3 sequence: CASSPNDRGRWDYGYTF. CDR3 DNA: TGTGCCAGCAGCCCAAACGACAGGGGGCGATGGGACTATGGCTACACCTTC. This chain connects TRBV7-9 to TRBJ1-2; 10 nucleotides line up with TRBD1. Germline assignment: CDR1 SEHNR and CDR2 FQNEAQ (reference sequence). This CDR3 is built from 17 residues. Trimming took 5 bases from V and 3 from J; bases not matched to a gene: 12.

This clonotype showed up just a few times. J is TRBJ1-4 and V is TRBV28; the match to TRBD1 covers 8 bases. Germline values: CDR1 MDHEN, CDR2 SYDVKM. Losses at the gene ends were 4 bases for V and 8 bases for J; bases not matched to a gene: 12. The CDR3 consists of 16 residues. CDR3 sequence (DNA): TGTGCCAGCAGTTCGGTACAGGGGGATTGGCGGGAAAAACTGTTTTTT. Translating gives CASSSVQGDWREKLFF.

The chain employs TRBV7-9 and TRBJ1-1; 8 bases are shared with TRBD1. This CDR3 has 15 residues. With 4 bases clipped from V and 1 base from J, the junction kept 5 bases outside the gene matches. CDR1 and CDR2 (germline): SEHNR, FQNEAQ (reference sequence). CDR3 amino acids: CASSYQGARNTEAFF. The CDR3 DNA reads as TGTGCCAGCAGCTATCAGGGGGCGCGGAACACTGAAGCTTTCTTT.

This clonotype was detected a few times. V and J are TRBV3-1 and TRBJ1-1; possibly TRBD1 for D (5 bases). CDR1 LGHDT and CDR2 YNNKEL come from the germline V gene (reference sequence). Trimming took 3 bases from V and 6 from J, leaving 14 bases between them. The CDR3 is 14 amino acids. The CDR3 DNA reads TGTGCCAGCAGCCATGCGATGGGGGGGGCTGAAGCTTTCTTT. This codes for CASSHAMGGAEAFF.

The V gene is TRBV20-1, the J gene TRBJ1-2, with 12 bases identical to TRBD1. This CDR3 comprises 16 residues. Germline CDR1 is DFQATT and CDR2 is SNEGSKA (reference sequence). J gave up 3 bases and V 3 bases, and 8 bases lay outside the gene matches. DNA of the CDR3: TGCAGTGCTAGCGCCATGGGGACAGGGGGCCACTATGGCTACACCTTC. Amino acid sequence: CSASAMGTGGHYGYTF.

Turning to this clonotype: Mismatch with germline at one junction end may stem from a read error. The chain has TRBV3-1 and TRBJ2-5, with TRBD2 identical over 8 bases. Germline V gene data show CDR1 as LGHDT and CDR2 as YNNKEL (reference sequence). The CDR3 contains 12 residues. CDR3 bases: TGTGCCAGCAGCCAAGAAGGGGGGACTAGATTATTC. Its translation: CASSQEGGTRLF.

The chain employs TRBV20-1 and TRBJ1-6; D gene uncertain. Germline loops: CDR1 DFQATT, CDR2 SNEGSKA (reference sequence). The CDR3 totals 15 residues. Trimming shortened V by 1 base and J by 6 bases, and 13 bases separated the two germline ends. CDR3 protein: CSARVPLGPNSPLHF. The CDR3, as DNA: TGCAGTGCTAGAGTCCCTCTAGGTCCTAATTCACCCCTCCACTTT.

This clonotype was seen only once. The chain joins TRBV5-1 to TRBJ1-1, with 8 bases matching TRBD1. CDR1 is SGHRS, CDR2 YFSETQ, per germline. With 4 bases clipped from V and 3 bases from J, the junction kept 8 bases outside the gene matches. This CDR3 spans 15 amino acids. The CDR3 is CASSPTGARDTEAFF. The DNA for the CDR3 is TGCGCCAGCAGCCCGACAGGGGCGCGGGACACTGAAGCTTTCTTT.

This clonotype was seen a handful of times. The CDR3 DNA reads as TGCGCCAGCAGCTTGGACCCGTCAGCCAAAAACATTCAGTACTTC. It specifies CASSLDPSAKNIQYF. The chain has TRBV5-1 and TRBJ2-4; unclear D gene. V was pared by 0 bases and J by 0 bases, with 7 bases between. This CDR3 region has 15 residues. CDR1 and CDR2 (germline): SGHRS, YFSETQ.

The sample holds a few counts of this clonotype. This chain connects TRBV4-1 to TRBJ2-1, with D possibly being TRBD1 (6 bases). Germline V lookup: CDR1 MGHRA, CDR2 YSYEKL. The CDR3 covers 13 residues. The ends were cut back, 0 bases at V and 16 bases at J, with 16 bases in the middle. As DNA, the CDR3 is TGCGCCAGCAGCCAAGATAATACGCAGGGGAATTTCTTC. It encodes CASSQDNTQGNFF.

This chain joins TRBV12-3 or TRBV12-4 and TRBJ2-5, with D maybe TRBD2 (5 bases). The DNA matches TRBJ2-7 better at its end, which makes the J call doubtful. CDR3 length equals 16 residues. CDR3: CASSLMRGPSSYEQYF. The CDR3 coding sequence is TGTGCCAGCAGTTTAATGAGAGGGCCAAGCTCCTACGAGCAGTACTTC.